This T cell receptor beta chain derives from a study of T cell repertoires in cytomegalovirus infection. Study summary: Matching HLA type and CMV infection were both indicated by public TCR beta signatures.

General study findings and limits: Cumulative frequency (of public TCR beta family members) identified carriers of CMV plus the relevant HLA. CMV-specific HLA-C-restricted TCR beta clonotypes dominated the ex vivo response.

Losses at the gene ends were 7 bases for V and 5 bases for J; bases not matched to a gene: 0. This CDR3 has 13 residues. Germline assignment: CDR1 SGHRS and CDR2 YFSETQ. This clonotype has only a few counts. No antigen is known for it. TCRdb reprocessed the reads with MiXCR, giving one entry per CDR3 protein. This sample has about 250,000 distinct CDR3 sequences; about 12% occur once, and the top ten carry 1.5% to 2%. The sample was PBMCs. The J gene is TRBJ2-1, the V gene TRBV5-1, with 13 nucleotides matching TRBD2. The sequence derives from a human donor in good health (CMV status not recorded). Some clones in this sample may be carry-over from other donors' samples. This CDR3 reads CASGLAGDNEQFF. CDR3 bases: TGCGCCAGCGGACTAGCGGGAGACAATGAGCAGTTCTTC.